The 9 T cell receptor beta chains listed next were all sequenced from one sample in a study of shared clonotypes between healthy human individuals. Produced via immunoSEQ multiplex PCR; TCRdb's table is partial and in-frame only. The data hold 520,000 or so clones, with 70% to 80% observed a single time. The sequenced material came from PBMCs. The origin of the receptors is a woman in her 40s in good health. Some clones in this sample may be carry-over from other donors' samples.

V is TRBV5-1 and J is TRBJ2-7; 7 nucleotides align to TRBD1. From germline, CDR1 is SGHRS and CDR2 YFSETQ. The CDR3 length is 13 residues. The trim removed 0 bases at V and 4 bases at J, leaving 1 base unmatched. CDR3 sequence (DNA): TGCGCCAGCAGCTTGGGGGACAGATACGAGCAGTACTTC. Amino acids: CASSLGDRYEQYF.

V is TRBV27 and J is TRBJ2-7; 12 bases fit TRBD2. The CDR3 loop spans 16 amino acids. J gave up 3 bases and V 5 bases, and 8 bases lay outside the gene matches. The germline V gene has CDR1 MNHEY and CDR2 SMNVEV (reference sequence). The CDR3, as DNA: TGTGCCAGCAGTCCCCGGACTAGCGGGATAGGCTACGAGCAGTACTTC. This encodes CASSPRTSGIGYEQYF.

The rearrangement joins TRBV18 to TRBJ2-1; 10 bases line up with TRBD2. Germline trimming cut 2 bases from V and 2 bases from J; bases unmatched to any gene: 3. CDR3 length: 16 residues. Looked up from germline, CDR1 is KGHSH and CDR2 is LQKENI. The CDR3 loop is CASSPTTSGTYNEQFF. In nucleotides, the CDR3 is TGTGCCAGCTCACCAACAACTAGCGGGACCTACAATGAGCAGTTCTTC.

The genes are TRBV2 and TRBJ1-1, with TRBD1 matching 12 bases. Germline values: CDR1 SNHLY, CDR2 FYNNEI. This CDR3 is built from 17 residues. V shed 6 bases, J shed 4 bases, and the junction held 12 bases outside the gene matches. The CDR3 region has the DNA TGTGCCAGCAGAGAGGGACAGGGGGCCTCTGTGGTCACTGAAGCTTTCTTT. The encoded protein is CASREGQGASVVTEAFF. Full variable domain (remainder filled in from reference TRBV2 and TRBJ1-1): EPEVTQTPSHQVTQMGQEVILRCVPISNHLYFYWYRQILGQKVEFLVSFYNNEISEKSEIFDDQFSVERPDGSNFTLKIRSTKLEDSAMYFCASREGQGASVVTEAFFGQGTRLTVV.

The chain is built from TRBV27 and TRBJ2-7, with 10 bases identical to TRBD2. The germline gives CDR1 MNHEY, CDR2 SMNVEV (reference sequence). The J segment lost 2 bases and the V segment lost 5 bases, leaving 6 bases of the junction unmatched. The CDR3 has 15 residues. The CDR3 DNA sequence: TGTGCCAGCAGTGAAGCTAGCGGGGGCCCCTACGAGCAGTACTTC. Residues: CASSEASGGPYEQYF.

This clone was observed many times. The V and J genes are TRBV5-4 and TRBJ2-5, with 8 bases identical to TRBD2. Germline-derived CDR1 and CDR2 are SGHNT and YYREEE (reference sequence). The ends lost 5 bases at V and 2 bases at J; junction bases unmatched: 5. The CDR3 consists of 14 residues. The CDR3 protein is CASRTSGRQETQYF. In nucleotides, the CDR3 is TGTGCCAGCAGGACCAGCGGGAGACAAGAGACCCAGTACTTC.

The chain joins TRBV11-2 to TRBJ2-2; 14 bases are a match to TRBD2. Germline V CDR1 and CDR2: SGHAT, FQNNGV. The CDR3 totals 18 residues. Trimming cost V 1 base and J 9 bases; bases outside gene matches: 10. The CDR3 here is CASSLGSGTSGRVRELFF. Written as DNA, the CDR3 is TGTGCCAGCAGCTTAGGCTCCGGGACTAGCGGGAGAGTCCGGGAGCTGTTTTTT.

The chain uses TRBV6-6 and TRBJ2-7; D is possibly TRBD2 (5 bases). Trimming shortened V by 2 bases and J by 0 bases, and 14 bases separated the two germline ends. CDR3 length equals 16 residues. Germline CDR1 and CDR2: MNHNY and SVGAGI (reference sequence). The CDR3 loop reads CASSYGGRVGSYEQYF. CDR3 DNA sequence: TGTGCCAGCAGTTACGGTGGGCGGGTGGGCTCCTACGAGCAGTACTTC.

This clone was counted only a few times. The chain joins TRBV6-9 to TRBJ2-7; D gene ambiguous. The CDR3 contains 13 residues. V lost 6 bases to trimming and J lost 0 bases, with 9 bases between them. Germline lookup yields CDR1 MNHGY and CDR2 SVAAGI. As DNA, the CDR3 is TGTGCCAGCAGGGAACGGCCCTCCTACGAGCAGTACTTC. Translation: CASRERPSYEQYF.